This entry describes one TCR beta chain. Its matching antigen is unknown. Unrecorded immune exposure was likely among donors, who were nominally healthy when sampled. The data were taken from a study of cytomegalovirus exposure and HLA in healthy donors. The PCR made use of 60 Vbeta and 13 Jbeta primers. Method: immunoSEQ multiplex PCR; TCRdb's copy keeps in-frame clones and lacks some. The sample lists 100,000 to 150,000 clones; about four fifths were seen once. Trimming took 1 base from V and 0 from J, leaving 10 bases between them. CDR3 length equals 16 residues. CDR1 is LGHNA, CDR2 YSLEER, per germline. Study conclusions and caveats: More clonal expansion characterized HLA-associated TCR beta chains than equally common others in a later analysis.

This chain joins TRBV4-3 and TRBJ2-1, with D possibly being TRBD2 (6 bases). This sequence originates from a woman aged 45-60 years in good health and CMV-seropositive. Sequenced material: PBMCs. The CDR3 region is CASSQVGGSSYNEQFF. The CDR3 DNA sequence: TGCGCCAGCAGCCAAGTTGGAGGGAGCTCCTACAATGAGCAGTTCTTC.